This TCR beta chain was found in a study of cytomegalovirus exposure and HLA in healthy donors. PCR primers comprised 60 Vbeta and 13 Jbeta primers. Repertoires were generated with immunoSEQ multiplex PCR, while TCRdb's copy carries only in-frame clones and drops some. The repertoire consists of roughly 80,000 clones, with around 80% occurring once and the leading ten covering about 1.1%. V lost 6 bases to trimming and J lost 3 bases, with 8 bases between them. CDR1 SGHTA and CDR2 FQGNSA come from the germline V gene. The CDR3 is made up of 12 amino acids. This chain uses TRBV7-2 with TRBJ1-1, with D unresolved. This clonotype was sampled from a male donor in good health and CMV-seronegative. The sequenced sample consisted of PBMCs. In nucleotides, the CDR3 is TGTGCCAGCAGTTTTTCGGACACTGAAGCTTTCTTT. As protein: CASSFSDTEAFF.